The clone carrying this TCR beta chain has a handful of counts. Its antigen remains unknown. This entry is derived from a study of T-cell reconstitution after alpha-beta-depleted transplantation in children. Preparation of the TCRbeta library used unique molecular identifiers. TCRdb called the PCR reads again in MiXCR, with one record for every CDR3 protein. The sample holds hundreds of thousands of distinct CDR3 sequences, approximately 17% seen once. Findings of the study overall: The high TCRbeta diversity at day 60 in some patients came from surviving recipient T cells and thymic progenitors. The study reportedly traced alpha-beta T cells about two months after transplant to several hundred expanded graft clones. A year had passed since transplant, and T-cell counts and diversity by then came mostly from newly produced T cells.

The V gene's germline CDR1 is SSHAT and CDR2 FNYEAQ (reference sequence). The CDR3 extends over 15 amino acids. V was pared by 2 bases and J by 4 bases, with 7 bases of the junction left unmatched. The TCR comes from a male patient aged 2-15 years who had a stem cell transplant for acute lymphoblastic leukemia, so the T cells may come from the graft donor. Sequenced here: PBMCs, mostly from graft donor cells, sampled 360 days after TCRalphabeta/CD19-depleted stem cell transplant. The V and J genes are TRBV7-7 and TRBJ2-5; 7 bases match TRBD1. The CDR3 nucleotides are TGTGCCAGCAGCTTACAGGGACAGAAAGGAGAGACCCAGTACTTC. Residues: CASSLQGQKGETQYF.